This entry lists 29 T cell receptor beta chains sequenced from one sample in a study of blood T cell repertoires in COVID-19. Here immunoSEQ multiplex PCR was the method, and the copy in TCRdb shows in-frame clones only, minus some. The data hold 150,000 or so clones, with approximately 90% observed a single time. Sequencing was performed on peripheral blood. All receptors come from a man aged 60 to 75 with acute or convalescent COVID-19.

The chain uses TRBV27 and TRBJ2-7, with 10 nucleotides matching TRBD1. CDR1 MNHEY and CDR2 SMNVEV come from the germline V gene (reference sequence). V lost 9 bases to trimming and J lost 7 bases; unmatched junction nucleotides: 12. The CDR3 covers 14 residues. Here the CDR3 reads CASEPGQGRGEQYF. The DNA for the CDR3 is TGTGCCAGTGAACCGGGACAGGGGAGAGGAGAGCAGTACTTC.

This chain links TRBV5-1 with TRBJ2-3, with 10 bases fitting TRBD2. The CDR3 length is 20 residues. V lost 0 bases to trimming and J lost 2 bases; unmatched junction nucleotides: 15. In germline, CDR1 is SGHRS, CDR2 YFSETQ. CDR3 region: CASSLGLLAGAPGHTDTQYF. For the CDR3, the DNA is TGCGCCAGCAGCTTGGGGCTGCTAGCGGGGGCTCCGGGTCACACAGATACGCAGTATTTT.

CDR3 sequence: CASRPTAGKGGYTF. The CDR3 DNA reads TGTGCCAGCAGACCCACTGCGGGGAAGGGCGGCTACACCTTC. The genes are TRBV2 and TRBJ1-2; D ambiguous. Deletions cut 6 bases from V and 8 bases from J, with 19 bases between. The CDR3 runs 14 residues. Germline lookup yields CDR1 SNHLY and CDR2 FYNNEI. Variable domain in full (rest from reference TRBV2 and TRBJ1-2): EPEVTQTPSHQVTQMGQEVILRCVPISNHLYFYWYRQILGQKVEFLVSFYNNEISEKSEIFDDQFSVERPDGSNFTLKIRSTKLEDSAMYFCASRPTAGKGGYTFGSGTRLTVV.

V is TRBV10-3 and J is TRBJ1-5, with unresolved D. The germline V gene has CDR1 ENHRY and CDR2 SYGVKD. The CDR3 covers 14 residues. V lost 0 bases and J lost 5, with 8 bases in between. The CDR3 sequence: CAISESGRDQPQHF. The CDR3 DNA follows: TGTGCCATCAGTGAGTCAGGGAGGGATCAGCCCCAGCATTTT.

V and J are TRBV19 and TRBJ1-1, with TRBD1 identical over 8 bases. Trimming took 5 bases from V and 0 from J; bases not matched to a gene: 2. The germline V gene has CDR1 LNHDA and CDR2 SQIVND (reference sequence). This CDR3 has 14 residues. This CDR3 is CASSRQGLNTEAFF. The CDR3 DNA reads as TGTGCCAGTAGTCGACAGGGGTTGAACACTGAAGCTTTCTTT. Variable domain in full (rest from reference TRBV19 and TRBJ1-1): DGGITQSPKYLFRKEGQNVTLSCEQNLNHDAMYWYRQDPGQGLRLIYYSQIVNDFQKGDIAEGYSVSREKKESFPLTVTSAQKNPTAFYLCASSRQGLNTEAFFGQGTRLTVV.

The rearrangement links TRBV9 to TRBJ2-3; possible D gene TRBD2, 5 bases. Trimming cost V 5 bases and J 2 bases, with 12 bases left between them. The CDR3 runs 14 residues. Germline V gene data show CDR1 as SGDLS and CDR2 as YYNGEE. The CDR3 here is CASRKDSNTDTQYF. CDR3 DNA sequence: TGTGCCAGCAGAAAGGACTCAAACACAGATACGCAGTATTTT.

V and J are TRBV27 and TRBJ1-3; 8 nucleotides line up with TRBD1. The CDR3 has 15 amino acids. The germline CDR1 and CDR2 sequences are MNHEY and SMNVEV (reference sequence). V lost 5 bases to trimming and J lost 1 base; unmatched junction nucleotides: 4. CDR3 loop: CASSQDRASGNTIYF. The DNA of the CDR3 is TGTGCCAGCAGTCAGGACAGGGCGTCTGGAAACACCATATATTTT.

V is TRBV9 and J is TRBJ2-7, with TRBD1 matching over 8 bases. V dropped 3 bases and J dropped 1; count of bases not matched to a gene: 3. Germline V lookup: CDR1 SGDLS, CDR2 YYNGEE. The CDR3 contains 14 residues. The CDR3 spells CASSGQGLSYEQYF. CDR3 nucleotide sequence: TGTGCCAGCAGCGGACAGGGGTTATCCTACGAGCAGTACTTC.

This clone has a single count. This chain links TRBV7-4 with TRBJ1-5; TRBD1 aligns across 9 bases. In germline, CDR1 is SGHVT, CDR2 SQSDAQ. V shed 3 bases and J 0 bases; nucleotides not matched to a gene: 6. The CDR3 loop spans 17 amino acids. The CDR3: CASSFGQGLYSNQPQHF. The CDR3 nucleotides read TGTGCCAGCAGCTTCGGACAGGGGCTGTATAGCAATCAGCCCCAGCATTTT.

The CDR3 nucleotides read TGTGCCAGCGTAACCGGGTCGGGGGGCACCGGGGAGCTGTTTTTT. It encodes CASVTGSGGTGELFF. The rearrangement uses TRBV28 and TRBJ2-2; 7 positions match TRBD2. CDR1 and CDR2 (germline): MDHEN, SYDVKM. Trimming at V came to 8 bases and at J to 4 bases, leaving 10 bases not matched to a gene. This CDR3 comprises 15 residues.

The V call is TRBV5-1, the J call TRBJ1-3; D ambiguous. There are 15 residues in the CDR3. Trimming left V 0 bases short and J 2 bases short, with 9 bases between. Germline V gives CDR1 SGHRS, CDR2 YFSETQ. CDR3 sequence (DNA): TGCGCCAGCAGCTTGGACATCCTGACTGGAAACACCATATATTTT. This translates into CASSLDILTGNTIYF.

J is TRBJ1-5 and V is TRBV21-1; TRBD1, the table's D call, was not compared with the DNA. TRBV21-1 is shown as a pseudogene. The CDR3 loop spans 18 amino acids. CDR3 in DNA: TGTGCCAGCAGCAAAAGGGGGGAGACAGGGGTAGGTTATCAGCCCCAGCATTTT. Translated, it gives CASSKRGETGVGYQPQHF.

CDR3 nucleotide sequence: TGTGCCAGTAGTATTTCATTGGGACAGGGCGATTCACCCCTCCACTTT. Its protein product is CASSISLGQGDSPLHF. This chain connects TRBV19 to TRBJ1-6; 9 nucleotides align to TRBD1. V trimming: 3 bases; J trimming: 8 bases; junction bases outside the gene matches: 8. The CDR3 consists of 16 residues. In germline, CDR1 is LNHDA, CDR2 SQIVND (reference sequence).

The chain recombines TRBV29-1 with TRBJ2-7; TRBD1 agrees at 11 bases. V lost 3 bases, J lost 5 bases, and 3 bases stayed unmatched. This CDR3 has 13 amino acids. The germline gives CDR1 SQVTM, CDR2 ANQGSEA. In DNA, the CDR3 is TGCAGCGTTGAGGAGGACAGGGGGCACGAGCAGTACTTC. The encoded protein is CSVEEDRGHEQYF.

V is TRBV25-1 and J is TRBJ1-4; D perhaps matches TRBD1 (5 bases). Germline loops: CDR1 MGHDK, CDR2 SYGVNS. Trimming left V 8 bases short and J 2 bases short, with 21 bases between. The CDR3 runs to 17 residues. DNA for the CDR3: TGTGCCAGCGGGGGGGGAGACTCCTTATGGACTAATGAAAAACTGTTTTTT. Protein: CASGGGDSLWTNEKLFF.

This clone was counted between two and nine times. The rearrangement joins TRBV5-4 to TRBJ1-6; D perhaps matches TRBD1 (6 bases). The V and J ends lost 0 bases and 7 bases respectively, with 11 bases between them. This CDR3 is built from 15 residues. Germline V CDR1 and CDR2: SGHNT, YYREEE (reference sequence). CDR3 DNA: TGTGCCAGCAGCTTGGCCAGCAGGGGCAATTCACCCCTCCACTTT. It specifies CASSLASRGNSPLHF.

The gene calls are TRBV5-1 and TRBJ1-5, with D perhaps matching TRBD1 (5 bases). This CDR3 is built from 14 residues. V lost 0 bases and J lost 5, with 9 bases in between. Germline V gene sequence: CDR1 SGHRS, CDR2 YFSETQ. In DNA, the CDR3 is TGCGCCAGCAGCTTGGGGTGGGGGGATCAGCCCCAGCATTTT. Translated: CASSLGWGDQPQHF.

This chain uses TRBV6-5 with TRBJ1-2, with D perhaps matching TRBD1 (5 bases). The CDR3 runs to 15 residues. CDR1 and CDR2 from the germline V gene are MNHEY and SVGAGI. V lost 5 bases to trimming and J lost 1 base, with 14 bases between them. The DNA for the CDR3 is TGTGCCAGCAGTCGCACAGGTCGACTTAACTATGGCTACACCTTC. Amino acids: CASSRTGRLNYGYTF.

The rearrangement links TRBV10-3 to TRBJ2-2, with a weak D call TRBD2 (5 bases). CDR3 length: 14 amino acids. The ends were cut back, 7 bases at V and 5 bases at J, with 14 bases in the middle. CDR1 is ENHRY and CDR2 is SYGVKD in the germline V gene. The chain's CDR3 is CAIITEEGTGELFF. The DNA for the CDR3 is TGTGCCATCATCACGGAGGAAGGGACCGGGGAGCTGTTTTTT.

The rearrangement joins TRBV6-5 to TRBJ1-5; no definite D call. V was clipped by 6 bases and J by 0 bases, with 6 bases between them. The germline V gene has CDR1 MNHEY and CDR2 SVGAGI. The CDR3 is 13 residues long. The CDR3 is CASSVSSNQPQHF. Here the CDR3 DNA reads TGTGCCAGCAGCGTCTCTAGCAATCAGCCCCAGCATTTT.

The chain has TRBV24-1 and TRBJ2-7; possible D gene TRBD2, 6 bases. CDR1 and CDR2 (germline): KGHDR, SFDVKD. The CDR3 has 13 residues. The V end was cut by 5 bases, the J end by 8 bases, with 15 bases between. The CDR3 sequence: CATSVETSSQQYF. The CDR3 nucleotides are TGTGCCACCAGTGTCGAGACTAGTTCCCAGCAGTACTTC.

The sample holds many counts of this clone. V usage is TRBV2 and J usage is TRBJ1-3; D uncertain. Looked up from germline, CDR1 is SNHLY and CDR2 is FYNNEI. The CDR3 contains 14 residues. V was cut by 6 bases and J by 0 bases, with 9 bases left in between. The CDR3 DNA sequence: TGTGCCAGCAGGGACTCAGGCTCTGGAAACACCATATATTTT. Translation gives CASRDSGSGNTIYF.

Points on this clone: Compared with germline, one end of the junction differs, possibly owing to a read error. This chain connects TRBV11-2 to TRBJ2-7, with D hard to call. The CDR3 runs 13 residues. Germline V gene data show CDR1 as SGHAT and CDR2 as FQNNGV. CDR3 loop: CASSLGVSHEQYF. In nucleotides, the CDR3 is TGTGCCAGCAGCTTAGGAGTCTCCCACGAGCAGTACTTC.

The V call is TRBV18, the J call TRBJ1-1, with D perhaps TRBD1 (5 bases). This CDR3 comprises 13 residues. The germline V gene encodes CDR1 KGHSH and CDR2 LQKENI. The ends were cut back, 8 bases at V and 0 bases at J, with 10 bases in the middle. CDR3 sequence: CASRGGMNTEAFF. The CDR3 nucleotides read TGTGCCAGCAGGGGTGGAATGAACACTGAAGCTTTCTTT.

This clone appeared a few times. The J gene is TRBJ1-4, the V gene TRBV4-2, with D unclear. Deletions cut 5 bases from V and 13 bases from J, with 17 bases between. This CDR3 has 13 residues. Germline values: CDR1 LGHNA, CDR2 YNFKEQ. DNA for the CDR3: TGTGCCAGCAGCAGAGGGCTGGCGATGGGACTGTTTTTT. This sequence encodes CASSRGLAMGLFF.

The J gene is TRBJ2-6, the V gene TRBV7-3, with D possibly matching TRBD2 (5 bases). Germline assignment: CDR1 SGHTA and CDR2 FQGTGA. The ends were cut back, 8 bases at V and 1 base at J, with 12 bases in the middle. The CDR3 extends over 15 amino acids. CDR3 residues: CASRGTQSGANVLTF. The CDR3 DNA is TGTGCCAGCCGGGGAACCCAGTCTGGGGCCAACGTCCTGACTTTC.

The V gene is TRBV27, the J gene TRBJ2-1; 7 bases are shared with TRBD1. The CDR3 extends over 13 amino acids. V was pared by 4 bases and J by 7 bases, with 4 bases of the junction left unmatched. Germline CDR1 and CDR2: MNHEY and SMNVEV (reference sequence). This chain's CDR3 is CASSSSQGNEQFF. Here the CDR3 DNA reads TGTGCCAGCAGTTCGTCACAGGGGAATGAGCAGTTCTTC.

This clone has more than one count but fewer than ten. The V gene is TRBV6-2 or TRBV6-3, the J gene TRBJ2-3; no reliable D call. The CDR3 is 18 residues long. The germline V and J ends were trimmed by 4 bases and 4 bases, with 24 bases remaining between them. The germline V gene has CDR1 MNHEY and CDR2 SVGEGT. The CDR3 loop is CASSSRRVPDLSPDTQYF. As DNA, the CDR3 is TGTGCCAGCAGTTCCCGCCGGGTCCCCGACCTTAGCCCAGATACGCAGTATTTT.

V gene TRBV5-4 combines with J gene TRBJ2-5; 12 bases match TRBD2. The CDR3 length is 15 residues. The V gene's germline CDR1 is SGHNT and CDR2 YYREEE (reference sequence). The V and J ends lost 1 base and 5 bases, in that order; junction bases with no gene match: 3. CDR3 coding DNA: TGTGCCAGCAGCTTGCCTAGCGGGGGGGCTGAGACCCAGTACTTC. Its translation: CASSLPSGGAETQYF.